This T cell receptor beta chain originates from a study of cytomegalovirus exposure and HLA in healthy donors. The CDR3 spans 11 residues. V lost 5 bases and J lost 9, with 11 bases in between. CDR1 KGHSH and CDR2 LQKENI come from the germline V gene. Samples came from healthy bone marrow donors. 13 Jbeta primers and 60 Vbeta primers were used for the PCR. Under the authors' procedure: A follow-up analysis tallied about 80 million unique TCR beta chains, 8.5 million to 14 million shared. Clones were sequenced by immunoSEQ multiplex PCR, and TCRdb holds only the in-frame ones, with some missing. The DNA gave D and trimming, while V, J and clone size come from that table. The profile shows 150,000 to 200,000 clones, 55% to 65% of them singletons. Notes on this clone: Its antigen is not known.

General study points: It was 150 to 200 TCR beta chains that were listed as cytomegalovirus-associated. Earlier findings revealed that most TCR beta V segments proved productive either about 90% or about 30% of the time.

The V and J genes are TRBV18 and TRBJ2-7; D gene unclear. The specimen was PBMCs. The TCR originated in a middle-aged man in good health and CMV-seronegative. CDR3 sequence: CASSANELQYF. The CDR3, as DNA: TGTGCCAGCTCAGCGAACGAGTTGCAGTACTTC.